The 17 T cell receptor beta chains given below trace back to one sample, sequenced in a study of metastatic and nonmetastatic thyroid tumors. Not a single patient had been given any form of treatment at any point before undergoing thyroid surgery. With MiXCR, TCRdb reprocessed the PCR reads. The repertoire consists of about 49,000 clones, with 4% to 5% occurring once and the leading ten covering around a tenth. Sequencing used blood. These receptors all come from a female donor with papillary thyroid cancer or a benign thyroid nodule (not recorded which). Some clones in this sample may be carry-over from other donors' samples.

There are many counts of this clone. This rearrangement joins TRBV7-9 to TRBJ2-3, with D possibly TRBD2 on 5 matching bases. CDR1 and CDR2 from the germline V gene are SEHNR and FQNEAQ (reference sequence). V was clipped by 6 bases and J by 2 bases, with 15 bases between them. This CDR3 contains 15 residues. CDR3 bases: TGTGCCAGCAGGGAGGCACAGTACGACACAGATACGCAGTATTTT. As protein: CASREAQYDTDTQYF.

This clone has ten or more counts. The chain couples TRBV19 to TRBJ2-1, with 7 nucleotides matching TRBD2. Germline V CDR1 and CDR2: LNHDA, SQIVND (reference sequence). The trim removed 1 base at V and 7 bases at J, leaving 7 bases unmatched. This CDR3 spans 15 amino acids. CDR3 amino acids: CASSIGGGVGNEQFF. The CDR3, as DNA: TGTGCCAGTAGTATAGGGGGGGGAGTTGGGAATGAGCAGTTCTTC.

This clone was counted a few times. The J gene is TRBJ1-1, the V gene TRBV19; no clear D. The CDR3 has 11 residues. V lost 7 bases and J lost 8, with 11 bases in between. Germline lookup yields CDR1 LNHDA and CDR2 SQIVND (reference sequence). The CDR3 nucleotides read TGTGCCAGTACCCGGACGGGAGAAGCTTTCTTT. Amino acid sequence: CASTRTGEAFF.

Note on this clone: Sequence at one end of the junction differs from germline and may be a read error. The genes are TRBV6-2 or TRBV6-3 and TRBJ2-6; D might be TRBD1 (5 bases). Germline CDR1 and CDR2: MNHEY and SVGEGT. The CDR3 runs to 15 residues. CDR3 sequence: CASSYDNSGANGLTF. In nucleotides, the CDR3 is TGTGCCAGCAGTTACGACAACTCTGGGGCCAACGGCCTGACTTTC.

To note about this clone: This may stem from a read error, because a much larger clone lies one nucleotide away. The same CDR3 can be traced to other DNA sequences in this sample. The genes are TRBV30 and TRBJ2-1, with a tentative D call TRBD2 (5 bases). The V and J ends lost 0 bases and 2 bases respectively, with 14 bases between them. The length of the CDR3 is 16 residues. Germline loops: CDR1 GTSNPN, CDR2 SVGIG (reference sequence). DNA of the CDR3: TGTGCCTGGAGTGTTGGCGACTACCTGCCCTACAATGAGCAGTTCTTC. It specifies CAWSVGDYLPYNEQFF.

This clone was observed at least ten times. The chain couples TRBV24-1 to TRBJ2-1; the match to TRBD2 covers 9 bases. Germline CDR1 is KGHDR and CDR2 is SFDVKD. The V segment lost 7 bases and the J segment 2 bases; nucleotides outside the gene matches: 5. This CDR3 region has 15 residues. The DNA of the CDR3 is TGTGCCACCAGGGGAGCGGGAGGAACCTACAATGAGCAGTTCTTC. Protein product: CATRGAGGTYNEQFF.

Many counts were recorded for this clone. The chain links TRBV28 to TRBJ1-2, with a possible D match to TRBD1 (6 bases). V was pared by 6 bases and J by 6 bases, with 17 bases between. The CDR3 runs 14 residues. CDR1 MDHEN and CDR2 SYDVKM come from the germline V gene. CDR3 sequence reads: CASRTSGTRDGYTF. The CDR3 DNA is TGTGCCAGCAGGACATCCGGGACACGGGATGGCTACACCTTC.

This clone is termed medium-sized. The V and J genes are TRBV6-1 and TRBJ1-1; 8 bases fit TRBD1. The CDR3 is 14 residues long. The ends lost 3 bases at V and 5 bases at J; junction bases unmatched: 5. Germline loops: CDR1 MNHNS, CDR2 SASEGT. CDR3 protein: CASSEDREGTEAFF. The CDR3 DNA is TGTGCCAGCAGTGAGGACAGGGAAGGAACTGAAGCTTTCTTT.

This clone appeared many times. Other DNA sequences of this sample code for an identical CDR3. V and J are TRBV6-4 and TRBJ1-6, with 8 bases fitting TRBD1. With V trimmed by 5 bases and J by 7 bases, 7 bases remained unmatched. CDR1 is MRHNA, CDR2 SNTAGT, per germline. The CDR3 contains 15 residues. CDR3 residues: CASSPGGQGNSPLHF. CDR3 nucleotides: TGTGCCAGCAGTCCAGGGGGCCAGGGGAATTCACCCCTCCACTTT.

This clone has a count of ten or more. This sequence joins TRBV7-2 and TRBJ2-2; 13 bases align to TRBD2. V lost 2 bases, J lost 8 bases, and 11 bases stayed unmatched. Germline V gives CDR1 SGHTA, CDR2 FQGNSA. The CDR3 loop spans 18 amino acids. The CDR3 protein is CASSLSGTSGTLWGELFF. CDR3 in DNA: TGTGCCAGCAGCTTAAGTGGGACTAGCGGGACCCTATGGGGGGAGCTGTTTTTT.

Points on this clone: This may arise from a read error, as a much more abundant clone is one base away. V gene TRBV29-1 combines with J gene TRBJ1-1; tentatively, D is TRBD1 (6 bases). V lost 3 bases and J lost 4, with 15 bases in between. The germline V gene has CDR1 SQVTM and CDR2 ANQGSEA. CDR3 length: 14 amino acids. CDR3 nucleotide sequence: TGCAGCGTTGAGTGTCGGGGGGCGTCCACTGAAGCTTTCTTT. Translated: CSVECRGASTEAFF.

This clone was counted many times. This may be a read error: a much more frequent sequence differs by one nucleotide. This same CDR3 is encoded by further DNA sequences in the sample. The CDR3 nucleotides are TGTGCCAGCAGCCTATACACGGGGGGCGTCACCGGGGAGCTGTTTTTT. It specifies CASSLYTGGVTGELFF. This chain uses TRBV7-8 with TRBJ2-2, with D possibly being TRBD2 (7 bases). Per germline, CDR1 SGHVS and CDR2 FQNEAQ. The V and J ends lost 5 bases and 4 bases respectively, with 17 bases between them. The CDR3 consists of 16 residues.

This clone was seen at least ten times. Other DNA sequences in the same sample also yield this CDR3. The chain carries TRBV20-1 and TRBJ2-1, with D perhaps TRBD2 (6 bases). The V and J ends lost 1 base and 7 bases respectively, with 17 bases between them. The CDR3 contains 15 residues. Looked up from germline, CDR1 is DFQATT and CDR2 is SNEGSKA (reference sequence). CDR3 sequence reads: CSARVRGSRLNEQFF. CDR3 nucleotides: TGCAGTGCTAGAGTCCGGGGGAGTAGGCTGAATGAGCAGTTCTTC.

This clone was observed many times. V and J are TRBV6-1 and TRBJ2-5; the D is unclear. V lost 2 bases and J 4 bases, leaving 11 bases between the germline ends. In germline, CDR1 is MNHNS, CDR2 SASEGT. This CDR3 has 14 amino acids. Here the CDR3 DNA reads TGTGCCAGCAGTGAATTCTACTCGGGAGAGACCCAGTACTTC. It encodes CASSEFYSGETQYF.

At least ten counts were recorded for this clone. The V and J genes are TRBV7-9 and TRBJ2-1; TRBD1 matches at 8 bases. The trim removed 5 bases at V and 8 bases at J, leaving 11 bases unmatched. The CDR3 totals 15 residues. Looked up from germline, CDR1 is SEHNR and CDR2 is FQNEAQ (reference sequence). The CDR3 DNA reads as TGTGCCAGCAGCCCACGACAGGGGCGTAGATATGAGCAGTTCTTC. Translation: CASSPRQGRRYEQFF.

The table lists this clone with many counts. The chain has TRBV5-5 and TRBJ1-1; no reliable D call. V lost 1 base, J lost 7 bases, and 8 bases lay in between. The germline CDR1 and CDR2 sequences are SGHKS and YYEKEE (reference sequence). This CDR3 region has 12 residues. CDR3 sequence reads: CASSLTEIEAFF. The CDR3, as DNA: TGTGCCAGCAGCTTGACAGAGATTGAAGCTTTCTTT.

In this sample, this clone turned up many times. Other nucleotide sequences in the sample specify the same CDR3. V usage is TRBV18 and J usage is TRBJ2-3; D is unclear. V lost 0 bases, J lost 2 bases, and 3 bases lay in between. This CDR3 is 13 amino acids long. Germline V CDR1 and CDR2: KGHSH, LQKENI. CDR3 sequence reads: CASSPPNTDTQYF. The CDR3 nucleotides are TGTGCCAGCTCACCACCGAACACAGATACGCAGTATTTT.